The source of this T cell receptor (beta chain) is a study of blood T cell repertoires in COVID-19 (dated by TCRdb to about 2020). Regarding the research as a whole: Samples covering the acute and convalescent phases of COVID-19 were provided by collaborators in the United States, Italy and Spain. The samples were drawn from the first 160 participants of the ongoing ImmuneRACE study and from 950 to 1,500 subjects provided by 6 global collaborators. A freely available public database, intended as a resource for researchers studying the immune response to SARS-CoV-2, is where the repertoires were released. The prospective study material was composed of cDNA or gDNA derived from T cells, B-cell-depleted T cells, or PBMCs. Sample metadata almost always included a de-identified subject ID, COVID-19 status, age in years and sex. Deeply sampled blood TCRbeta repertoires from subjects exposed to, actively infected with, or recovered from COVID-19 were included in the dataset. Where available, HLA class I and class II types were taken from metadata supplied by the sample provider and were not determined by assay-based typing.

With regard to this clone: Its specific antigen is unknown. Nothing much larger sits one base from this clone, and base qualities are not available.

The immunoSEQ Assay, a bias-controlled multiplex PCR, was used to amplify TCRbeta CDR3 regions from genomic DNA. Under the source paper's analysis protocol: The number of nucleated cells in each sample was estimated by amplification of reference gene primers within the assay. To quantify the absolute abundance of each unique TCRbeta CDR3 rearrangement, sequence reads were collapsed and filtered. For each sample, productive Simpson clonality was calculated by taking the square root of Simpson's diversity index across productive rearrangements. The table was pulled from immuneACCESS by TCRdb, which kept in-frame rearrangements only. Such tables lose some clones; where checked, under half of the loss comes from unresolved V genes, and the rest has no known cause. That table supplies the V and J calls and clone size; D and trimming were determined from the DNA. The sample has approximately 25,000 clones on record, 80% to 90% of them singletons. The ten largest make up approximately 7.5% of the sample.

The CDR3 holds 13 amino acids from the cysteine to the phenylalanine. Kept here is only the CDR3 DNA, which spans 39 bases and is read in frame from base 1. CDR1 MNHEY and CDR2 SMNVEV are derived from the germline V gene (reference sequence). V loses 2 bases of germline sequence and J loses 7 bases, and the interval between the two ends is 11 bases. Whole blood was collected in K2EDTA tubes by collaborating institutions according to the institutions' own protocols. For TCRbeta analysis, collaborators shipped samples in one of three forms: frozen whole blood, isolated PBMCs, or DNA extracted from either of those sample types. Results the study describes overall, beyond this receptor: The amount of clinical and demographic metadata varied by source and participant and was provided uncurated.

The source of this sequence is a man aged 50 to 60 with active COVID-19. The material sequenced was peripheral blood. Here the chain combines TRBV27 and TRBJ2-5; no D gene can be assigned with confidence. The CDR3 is CASSLPGLATQYF. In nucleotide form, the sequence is TGTGCCAGCAGTTTACCGGGTTTGGCGACCCAGTACTTC.